The rows below give T cell receptor beta chains drawn from one sample of a study of beta chain features in type 1 diabetes. Clones were sequenced by immunoSEQ multiplex PCR, and TCRdb holds only the in-frame ones, with some missing. This table has about 27,000 clones, less than 60% appearing once. The sequenced sample was Tregs from blood. The source is a woman aged 18-29 years with type 1 diabetes. Both conserved end residues are part of each CDR3. A D gene is named only where the DNA matches it firmly. Not every row has a clone size; where given, it reads once, few, many or a size class.

d_gene: NA
j_gene: TRBJ2-5
v_gene: TRBV5-6
abundance: NA
CDR3nt: TGTGCCAGCAGCTTGGTGGGGGGAGGAGAGACCCAGTACTTC
CDR3aa: CASSLVGGGETQYF

d_gene: TRBD2
j_gene: TRBJ2-7
v_gene: TRBV28
abundance: few
CDR3nt: TGTGCCAGCAGTGAATCCGGGACTAGCGGCTACGAGCAGTACTTC
CDR3aa: CASSESGTSGYEQYF

d_gene: NA
j_gene: TRBJ2-1
v_gene: TRBV5-4
abundance: NA
CDR3nt: TGTGCCAGCAGAACCGGGACGGAGGGAAATGAGCAGTTCTTC
CDR3aa: CASRTGTEGNEQFF

d_gene: NA
j_gene: TRBJ2-2
v_gene: TRBV14
abundance: NA
CDR3nt: TGTGCCAGCAGCCCCCCCTATAACACCGGGGAGCTGTTTTTT
CDR3aa: CASSPPYNTGELFF

d_gene: TRBD1
j_gene: TRBJ1-1
v_gene: TRBV6-6
abundance: NA
CDR3nt: TGTGCCAGCAGGGGCCGGGACAGTAACACTGAAGCTTTCTTT
CDR3aa: CASRGRDSNTEAFF

d_gene: TRBD1
j_gene: TRBJ1-2
v_gene: TRBV7-2
abundance: NA
CDR3nt: TGTGCCAGCAGCTTGGAGACCGGGACAGGGGCTACATATGGCTACACCTTC
CDR3aa: CASSLETGTGATYGYTF

d_gene: TRBD2
j_gene: TRBJ2-7
v_gene: TRBV27
abundance: NA
CDR3nt: TGTGCCAGCAGCTCGGGACTAAGGGGCGAGCAGTACTTC
CDR3aa: CASSSGLRGEQYF

d_gene: NA
j_gene: TRBJ2-3
v_gene: TRBV10-1
abundance: few
CDR3nt: TGCGCCAGCAGTGACCCCGGGAGCGCGGGATCAGATACGCAGTATTTT
CDR3aa: CASSDPGSAGSDTQYF

d_gene: NA
j_gene: TRBJ2-1
v_gene: TRBV7-8
abundance: NA
CDR3nt: TGTGCCAGCAGCCCGGACAATGAGCAGTTCTTC
CDR3aa: CASSPDNEQFF

d_gene: NA
j_gene: TRBJ1-4
v_gene: TRBV29-1
abundance: NA
CDR3nt: TGCAGCGTTGTAAAGACCGAAGGGGGAAAACTGTTTTTT
CDR3aa: CSVVKTEGGKLFF

d_gene: NA
j_gene: TRBJ2-2
v_gene: TRBV5-6
abundance: NA
CDR3nt: TGTGCCAGCAGCTTGTTCAGGGTAAAGGGCACCGGGGAGCTGTTTTTT
CDR3aa: CASSLFRVKGTGELFF

d_gene: NA
j_gene: TRBJ2-1
v_gene: TRBV2
abundance: few
CDR3nt: TGTGCCAGCAGTGAACGGCGGGACCCCAATGAGCAGTTCTTC
CDR3aa: CASSERRDPNEQFF

d_gene: NA
j_gene: TRBJ2-5
v_gene: TRBV5-3
abundance: once
CDR3nt: TGTGCCAGAAGCTTGGCGGGGACATACGGGATCCAAGAGACCCAGTACTTC
CDR3aa: CARSLAGTYGIQETQYF

d_gene: TRBD2
j_gene: TRBJ2-5
v_gene: TRBV7-9
abundance: few
CDR3nt: TGTGCCAGCAGCCGCGGGACTAGCGGGAGGCAAGAGACCCAGTACTTC
CDR3aa: CASSRGTSGRQETQYF

d_gene: TRBD2
j_gene: TRBJ2-5
v_gene: TRBV7-2
abundance: few
CDR3nt: TGTGCCAGCAGCTTAATCGCGGGGGTGCAAGAGACCCAGTACTTC
CDR3aa: CASSLIAGVQETQYF

d_gene: TRBD1
j_gene: TRBJ1-6
v_gene: TRBV18
abundance: NA
CDR3nt: TGTGCCAGCTCACTCGGACAGGGGGCCGATGGTTCACCCCTCCACTTT
CDR3aa: CASSLGQGADGSPLHF

d_gene: TRBD2
j_gene: TRBJ2-3
v_gene: TRBV28
abundance: NA
CDR3nt: TGTGCCAGCAGTCCCGCGGGGGGTGTAGATACGCAGTATTTT
CDR3aa: CASSPAGGVDTQYF

d_gene: NA
j_gene: TRBJ2-4
v_gene: TRBV28
abundance: few
CDR3nt: TGTGCCAGCAGTTTTCCCTCCGGGAAAGGGGGAAACATTCAGTACTTC
CDR3aa: CASSFPSGKGGNIQYF

d_gene: NA
j_gene: TRBJ2-2
v_gene: TRBV6-5
abundance: few
CDR3nt: TGTGCCAGCAGTTCCCCTAACACCGGGGAGCTGTTTTTT
CDR3aa: CASSSPNTGELFF

d_gene: TRBD2
j_gene: TRBJ2-1
v_gene: TRBV19
abundance: NA
CDR3nt: TGTGCCAGTAGTATAGAATTGAGTCGTAGCGGGAGGGTCTACAATGAGCAGTTCTTC
CDR3aa: CASSIELSRSGRVYNEQFF